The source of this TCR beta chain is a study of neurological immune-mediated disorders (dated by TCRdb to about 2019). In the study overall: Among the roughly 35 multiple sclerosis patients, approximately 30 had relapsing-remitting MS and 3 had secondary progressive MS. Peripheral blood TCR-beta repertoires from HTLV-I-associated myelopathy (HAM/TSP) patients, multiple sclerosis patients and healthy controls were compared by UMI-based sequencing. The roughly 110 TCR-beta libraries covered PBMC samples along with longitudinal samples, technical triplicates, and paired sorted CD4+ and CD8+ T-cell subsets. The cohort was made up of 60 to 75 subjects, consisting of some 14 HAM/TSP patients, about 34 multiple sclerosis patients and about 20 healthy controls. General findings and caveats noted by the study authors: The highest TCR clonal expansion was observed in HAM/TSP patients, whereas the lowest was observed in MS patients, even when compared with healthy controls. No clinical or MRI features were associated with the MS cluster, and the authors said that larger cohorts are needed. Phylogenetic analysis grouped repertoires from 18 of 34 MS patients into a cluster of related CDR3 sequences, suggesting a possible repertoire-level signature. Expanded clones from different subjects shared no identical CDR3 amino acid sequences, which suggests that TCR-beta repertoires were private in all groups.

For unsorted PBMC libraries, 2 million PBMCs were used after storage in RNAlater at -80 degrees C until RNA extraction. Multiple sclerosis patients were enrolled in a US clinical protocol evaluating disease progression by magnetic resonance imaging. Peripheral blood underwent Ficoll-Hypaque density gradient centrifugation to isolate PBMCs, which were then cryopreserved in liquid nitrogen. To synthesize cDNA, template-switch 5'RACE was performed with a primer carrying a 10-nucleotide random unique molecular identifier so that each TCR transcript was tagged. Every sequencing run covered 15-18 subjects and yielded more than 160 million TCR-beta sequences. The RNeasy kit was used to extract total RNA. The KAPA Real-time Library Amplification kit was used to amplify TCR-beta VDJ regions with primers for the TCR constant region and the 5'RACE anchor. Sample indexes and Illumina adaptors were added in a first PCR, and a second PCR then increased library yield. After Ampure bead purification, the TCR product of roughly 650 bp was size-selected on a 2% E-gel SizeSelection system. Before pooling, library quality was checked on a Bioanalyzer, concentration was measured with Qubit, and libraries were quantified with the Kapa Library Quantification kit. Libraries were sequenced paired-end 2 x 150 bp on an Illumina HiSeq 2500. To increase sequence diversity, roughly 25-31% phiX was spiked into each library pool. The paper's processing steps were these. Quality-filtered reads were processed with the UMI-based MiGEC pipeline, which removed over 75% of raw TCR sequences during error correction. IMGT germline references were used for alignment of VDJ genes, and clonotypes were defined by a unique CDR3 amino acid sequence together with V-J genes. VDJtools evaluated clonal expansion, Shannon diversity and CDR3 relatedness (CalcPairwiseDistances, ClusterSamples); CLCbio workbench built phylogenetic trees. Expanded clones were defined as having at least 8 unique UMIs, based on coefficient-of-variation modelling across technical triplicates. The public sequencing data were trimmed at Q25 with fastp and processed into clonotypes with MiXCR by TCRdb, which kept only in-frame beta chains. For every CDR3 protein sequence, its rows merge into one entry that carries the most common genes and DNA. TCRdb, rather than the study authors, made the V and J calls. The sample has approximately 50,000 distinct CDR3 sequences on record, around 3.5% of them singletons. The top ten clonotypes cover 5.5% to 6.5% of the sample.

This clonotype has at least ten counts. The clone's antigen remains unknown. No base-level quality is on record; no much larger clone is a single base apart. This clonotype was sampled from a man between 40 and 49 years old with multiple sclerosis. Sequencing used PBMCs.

The DNA sequence is given as TGTGCCAGCAGCTTACGGCGAATTGTGGACACCGGGGAGCTGTTTTTT. It specifies CASSLRRIVDTGELFF. The chain employs TRBV7-8 and TRBJ2-2, with an unclear D gene assignment. The CDR3 covers 16 residues, taking in both the cysteine and the phenylalanine. Here the CDR3 DNA is all that survives: 48 bases in frame from base 1. CDR1 and CDR2 are read off the germline V gene as SGHVS and FQNEAQ. V sheds 2 bases and J sheds 3 bases, leaving 13 bases between their ends. Where the CDR3 stops, the reference TRBV7-8 and TRBJ2-2 genes take over; the full variable domain is GAGVSQSPRYKVAKRGQDVALRCDPISGHVSLFWYQQALGQGPEFLTYFQNEAQLDKSGLPSDRFFAERPEGSVSTLKIQRTQQEDSAVYLCASSLRRIVDTGELFFGEGSRLTVL.